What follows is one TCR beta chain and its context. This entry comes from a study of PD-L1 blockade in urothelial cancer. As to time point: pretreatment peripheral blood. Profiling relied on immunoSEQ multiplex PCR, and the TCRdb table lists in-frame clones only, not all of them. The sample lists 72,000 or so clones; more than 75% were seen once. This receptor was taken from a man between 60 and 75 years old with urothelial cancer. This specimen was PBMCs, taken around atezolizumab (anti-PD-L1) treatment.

This CDR3 is CASSLNQQASNTEAFF. As DNA, the CDR3 is TGCGCCAGCAGCTTGAATCAGCAGGCTTCGAACACTGAAGCTTTCTTT. The chain joins TRBV5-1 to TRBJ1-1; D not resolved. The V and J ends lost 1 base and 1 base respectively, with 14 bases between them. Germline CDR1 is SGHRS and CDR2 is YFSETQ. The CDR3 is 16 amino acids.